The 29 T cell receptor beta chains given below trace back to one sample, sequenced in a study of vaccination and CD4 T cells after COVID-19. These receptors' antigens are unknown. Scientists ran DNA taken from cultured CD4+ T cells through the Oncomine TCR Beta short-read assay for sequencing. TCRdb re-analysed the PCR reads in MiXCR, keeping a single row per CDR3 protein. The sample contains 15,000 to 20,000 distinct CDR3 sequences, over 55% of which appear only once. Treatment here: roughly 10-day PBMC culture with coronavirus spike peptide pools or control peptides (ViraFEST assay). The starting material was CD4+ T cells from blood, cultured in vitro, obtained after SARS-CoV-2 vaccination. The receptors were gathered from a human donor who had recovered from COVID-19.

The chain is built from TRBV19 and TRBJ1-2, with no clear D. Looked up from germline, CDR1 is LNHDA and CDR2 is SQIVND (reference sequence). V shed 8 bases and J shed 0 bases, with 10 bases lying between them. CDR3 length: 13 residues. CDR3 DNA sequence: TGTGCCAGTCGCGTAGCCGCTAACTATGGCTACACCTTC. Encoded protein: CASRVAANYGYTF.

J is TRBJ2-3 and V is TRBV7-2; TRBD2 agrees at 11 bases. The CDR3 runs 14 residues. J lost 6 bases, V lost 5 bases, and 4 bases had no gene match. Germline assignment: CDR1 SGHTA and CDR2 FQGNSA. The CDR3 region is CASSRLAGSDTQYF. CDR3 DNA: TGTGCCAGCAGCCGACTAGCGGGAAGCGATACGCAGTATTTT.

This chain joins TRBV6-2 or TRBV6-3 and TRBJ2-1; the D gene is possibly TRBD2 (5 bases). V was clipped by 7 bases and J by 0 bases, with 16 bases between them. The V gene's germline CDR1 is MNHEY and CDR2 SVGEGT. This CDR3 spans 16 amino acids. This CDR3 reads CASTTLTSHSYNEQFF. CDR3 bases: TGTGCCAGCACCACCCTTACTAGTCACTCCTACAATGAGCAGTTCTTC.

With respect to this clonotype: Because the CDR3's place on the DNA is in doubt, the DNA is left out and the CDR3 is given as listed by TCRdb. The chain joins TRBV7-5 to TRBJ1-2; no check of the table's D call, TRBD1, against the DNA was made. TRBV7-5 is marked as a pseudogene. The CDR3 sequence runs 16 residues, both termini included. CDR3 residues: CISVSEASCQGYGYTF.

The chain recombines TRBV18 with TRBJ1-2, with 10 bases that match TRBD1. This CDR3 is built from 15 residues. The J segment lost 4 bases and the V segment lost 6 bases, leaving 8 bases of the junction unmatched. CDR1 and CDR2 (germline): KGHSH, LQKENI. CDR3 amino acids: CASSPRQGAVYGYTF. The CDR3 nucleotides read TGTGCCAGCTCTCCAAGACAGGGGGCCGTCTATGGCTACACCTTC.

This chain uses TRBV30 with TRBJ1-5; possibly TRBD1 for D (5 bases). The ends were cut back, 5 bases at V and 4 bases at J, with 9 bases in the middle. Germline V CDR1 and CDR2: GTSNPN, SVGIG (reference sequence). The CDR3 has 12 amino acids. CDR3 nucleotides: TGTGCCTGGGCCCAGGGAAATCAGCCCCAGCATTTT. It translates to CAWAQGNQPQHF.

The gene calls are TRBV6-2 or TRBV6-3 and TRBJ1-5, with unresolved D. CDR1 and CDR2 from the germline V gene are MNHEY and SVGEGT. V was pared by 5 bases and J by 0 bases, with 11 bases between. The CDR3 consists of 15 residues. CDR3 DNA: TGTGCCAGCAGTCCGCCAGGATATAGCAATCAGCCCCAGCATTTT. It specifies CASSPPGYSNQPQHF.

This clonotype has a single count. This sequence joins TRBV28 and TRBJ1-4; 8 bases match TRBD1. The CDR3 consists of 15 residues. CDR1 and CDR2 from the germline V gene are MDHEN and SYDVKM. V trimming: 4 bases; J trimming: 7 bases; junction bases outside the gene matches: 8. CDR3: CASSSEGQGGEKLFF. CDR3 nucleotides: TGTGCCAGCAGTTCCGAAGGACAGGGAGGTGAAAAACTGTTTTTT.

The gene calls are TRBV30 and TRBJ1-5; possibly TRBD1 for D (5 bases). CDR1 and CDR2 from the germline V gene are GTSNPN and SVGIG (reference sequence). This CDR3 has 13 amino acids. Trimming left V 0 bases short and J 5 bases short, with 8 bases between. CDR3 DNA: TGTGCCTGGAGTGTATCGGGGGATCAGCCCCAGCATTTT. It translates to CAWSVSGDQPQHF.

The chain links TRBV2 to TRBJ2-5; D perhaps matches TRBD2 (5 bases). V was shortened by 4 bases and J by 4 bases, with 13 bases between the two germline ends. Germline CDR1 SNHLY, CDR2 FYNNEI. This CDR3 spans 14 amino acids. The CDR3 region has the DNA TGTGCCAGCAGTGTAGCGCTGGCGTCAGAGACCCAGTACTTC. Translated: CASSVALASETQYF. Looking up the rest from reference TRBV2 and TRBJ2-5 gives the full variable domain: EPEVTQTPSHQVTQMGQEVILRCVPISNHLYFYWYRQILGQKVEFLVSFYNNEISEKSEIFDDQFSVERPDGSNFTLKIRSTKLEDSAMYFCASSVALASETQYFGPGTRLLVL.

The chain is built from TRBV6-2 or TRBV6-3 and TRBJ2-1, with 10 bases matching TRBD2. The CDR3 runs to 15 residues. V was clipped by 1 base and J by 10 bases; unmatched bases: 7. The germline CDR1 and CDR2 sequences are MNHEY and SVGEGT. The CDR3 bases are TGTGCCAGCAGTTACTTGCTAGCGGGAGCCGGCGAGCAGTTCTTC. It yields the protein CASSYLLAGAGEQFF.

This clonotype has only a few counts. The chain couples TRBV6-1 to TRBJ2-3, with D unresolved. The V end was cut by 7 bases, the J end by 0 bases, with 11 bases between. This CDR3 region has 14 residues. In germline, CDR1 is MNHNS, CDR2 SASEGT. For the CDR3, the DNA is TGTGCCAGCACTAAAATGGCGAGCACAGATACGCAGTATTTT. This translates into CASTKMASTDTQYF.

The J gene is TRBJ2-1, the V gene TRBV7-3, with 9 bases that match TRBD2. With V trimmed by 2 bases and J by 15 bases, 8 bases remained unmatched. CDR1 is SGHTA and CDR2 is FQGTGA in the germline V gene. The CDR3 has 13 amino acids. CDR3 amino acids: CASSLGVAGVRFF. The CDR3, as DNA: TGTGCCAGCAGCTTAGGCGTAGCGGGGGTCCGGTTCTTC.

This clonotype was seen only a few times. The CDR3 reads CASSDGETDGYGYTF. CDR3 DNA: TGTGCCAGCAGTGACGGAGAGACAGACGGATATGGCTACACCTTC. The gene calls are TRBV6-4 and TRBJ1-2; tentative D call: TRBD1 (5 bases). V lost 2 bases and J 5 bases, leaving 15 bases between the germline ends. The germline gives CDR1 MRHNA, CDR2 SNTAGT. The CDR3 runs to 15 residues.

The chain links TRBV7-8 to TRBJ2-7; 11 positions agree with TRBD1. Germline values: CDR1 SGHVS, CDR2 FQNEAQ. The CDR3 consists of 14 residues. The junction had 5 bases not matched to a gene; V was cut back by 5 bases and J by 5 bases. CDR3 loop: CASSKDRGPNEQYF. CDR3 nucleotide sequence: TGTGCCAGCAGCAAGGACAGGGGGCCCAACGAGCAGTACTTC.

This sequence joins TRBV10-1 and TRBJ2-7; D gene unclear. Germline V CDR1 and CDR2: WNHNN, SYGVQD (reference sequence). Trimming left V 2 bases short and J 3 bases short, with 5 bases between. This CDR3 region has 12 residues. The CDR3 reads CASSEDHYEQYF. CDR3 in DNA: TGCGCCAGCAGTGAGGATCACTACGAGCAGTACTTC.

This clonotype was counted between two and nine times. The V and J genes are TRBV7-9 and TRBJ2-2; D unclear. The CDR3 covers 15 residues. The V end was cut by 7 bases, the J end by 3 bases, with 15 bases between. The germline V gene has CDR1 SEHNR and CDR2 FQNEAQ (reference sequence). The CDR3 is CASTAFWTDTGELFF. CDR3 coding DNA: TGTGCCAGCACCGCATTTTGGACGGACACCGGGGAGCTGTTTTTT. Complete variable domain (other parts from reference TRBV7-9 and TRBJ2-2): DTGVSQNPRHKITKRGQNVTFRCDPISEHNRLYWYRQTLGQGPEFLTYFQNEAQLEKSRLLSDRFSAERPKGSFSTLEIQRTEQGDSAMYLCASTAFWTDTGELFFGEGSRLTVL.

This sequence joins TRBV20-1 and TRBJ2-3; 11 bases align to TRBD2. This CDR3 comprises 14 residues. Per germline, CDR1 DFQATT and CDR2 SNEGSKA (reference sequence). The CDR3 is CSEYSGRDTDTQYF. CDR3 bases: TGCAGCGAATATAGCGGGAGGGACACAGATACGCAGTATTTT.

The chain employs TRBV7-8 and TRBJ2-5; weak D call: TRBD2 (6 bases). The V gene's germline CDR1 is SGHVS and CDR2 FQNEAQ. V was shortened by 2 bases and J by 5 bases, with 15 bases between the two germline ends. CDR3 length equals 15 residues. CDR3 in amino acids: CASSLIPGGVETQYF. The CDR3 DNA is TGTGCCAGCAGCTTAATCCCAGGCGGGGTGGAGACCCAGTACTTC.

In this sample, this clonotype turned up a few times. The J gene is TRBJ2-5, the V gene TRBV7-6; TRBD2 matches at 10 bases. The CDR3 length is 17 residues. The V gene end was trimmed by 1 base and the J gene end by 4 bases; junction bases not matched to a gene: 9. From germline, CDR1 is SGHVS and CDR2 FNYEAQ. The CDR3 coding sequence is TGTGCCAGCAGCTTAGTGCGTCAGCGGGGGGGCCGAGAGACCCAGTACTTC. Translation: CASSLVRQRGGRETQYF. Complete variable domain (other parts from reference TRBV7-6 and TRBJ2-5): GAGVSQSPRYKVTKRGQDVALRCDPISGHVSLYWYRQALGQGPEFLTYFNYEAQQDKSGLPNDRFSAERPEGSISTLTIQRTEQRDSAMYRCASSLVRQRGGRETQYFGPGTRLLVL.

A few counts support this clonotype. This chain's CDR3 is CASSLVPARGTSRGLGTQYF. CDR3 nucleotide sequence: TGTGCCAGCAGCTTAGTTCCCGCCCGGGGGACTAGCCGAGGGCTAGGGACCCAGTACTTC. The chain recombines TRBV7-2 with TRBJ2-5; 9 bases are a match to TRBD2. Unmatched junction bases numbered 22, after V lost 1 base and J lost 7 bases. Germline CDR1 and CDR2: SGHTA and FQGNSA. The CDR3 is 20 residues long.

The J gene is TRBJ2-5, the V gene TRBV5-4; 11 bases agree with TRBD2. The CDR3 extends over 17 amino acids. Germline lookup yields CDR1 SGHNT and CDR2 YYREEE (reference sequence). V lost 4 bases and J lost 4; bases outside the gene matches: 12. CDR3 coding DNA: TGTGCCAGCAGCCAATACGGCGGGACTAGCGGTCCAGAGACCCAGTACTTC. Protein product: CASSQYGGTSGPETQYF.

The CDR3 DNA is TGTGCCAGCAGTTTTGGGGGGAGAAGGACAGATACGCAGTATTTT. Residues: CASSFGGRRTDTQYF. This chain joins TRBV27 and TRBJ2-3, with D possibly TRBD2 on 6 matching bases. CDR3 length: 15 residues. V lost 3 bases and J lost 3, with 13 bases in between. CDR1 is MNHEY, CDR2 SMNVEV, per germline (reference sequence).

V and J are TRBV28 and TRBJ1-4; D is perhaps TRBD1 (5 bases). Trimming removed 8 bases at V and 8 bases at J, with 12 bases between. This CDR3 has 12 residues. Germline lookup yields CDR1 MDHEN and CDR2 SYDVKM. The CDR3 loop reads CASGQGYEKLFF. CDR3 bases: TGTGCCAGCGGCCAGGGATACGAAAAACTGTTTTTT.

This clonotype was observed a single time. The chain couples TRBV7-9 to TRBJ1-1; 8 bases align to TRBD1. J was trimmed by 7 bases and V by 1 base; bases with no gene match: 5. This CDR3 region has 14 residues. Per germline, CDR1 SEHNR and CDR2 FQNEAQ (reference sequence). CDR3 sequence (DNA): TGTGCCAGCAGCTTAGACAGGGGGGAATTTGAAGCTTTCTTT. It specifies CASSLDRGEFEAFF.

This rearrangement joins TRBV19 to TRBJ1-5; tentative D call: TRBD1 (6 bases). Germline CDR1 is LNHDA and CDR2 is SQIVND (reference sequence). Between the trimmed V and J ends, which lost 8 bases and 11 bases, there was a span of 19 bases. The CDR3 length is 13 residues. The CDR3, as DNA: TGTGCCAGTGCTTATGCGGGGGCTTTTTCCCAGCATTTT. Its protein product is CASAYAGAFSQHF. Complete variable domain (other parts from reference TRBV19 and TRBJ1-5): DGGITQSPKYLFRKEGQNVTLSCEQNLNHDAMYWYRQDPGQGLRLIYYSQIVNDFQKGDIAEGYSVSREKKESFPLTVTSAQKNPTAFYLCASAYAGAFSQHFGDGTRLSIL.

The CDR3 is CASSLEGDRAYEQYF. CDR3 bases: TGTGCCAGCAGTCTAGAAGGGGACAGGGCCTACGAGCAGTACTTC. The chain uses TRBV11-2 and TRBJ2-7; 9 bases line up with TRBD1. V was clipped by 6 bases and J by 2 bases; unmatched bases: 8. CDR3 size: 15 residues. CDR1 and CDR2 from the germline V gene are SGHAT and FQNNGV.

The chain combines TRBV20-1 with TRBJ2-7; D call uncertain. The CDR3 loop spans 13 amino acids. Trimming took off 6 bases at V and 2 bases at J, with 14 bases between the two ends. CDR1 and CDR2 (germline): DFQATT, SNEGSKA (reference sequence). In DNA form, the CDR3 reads TGCAGTGCCGGAAATGGTCCTACCTACGAGCAGTACTTC. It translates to CSAGNGPTYEQYF.

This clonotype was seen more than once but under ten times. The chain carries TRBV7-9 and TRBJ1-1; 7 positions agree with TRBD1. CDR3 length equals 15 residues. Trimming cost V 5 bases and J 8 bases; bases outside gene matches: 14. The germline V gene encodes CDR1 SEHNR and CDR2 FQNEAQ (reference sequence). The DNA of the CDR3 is TGTGCCAGCAGCAAAGACAGGGCGGGGTTTACGGAAGCTTTCTTT. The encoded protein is CASSKDRAGFTEAFF. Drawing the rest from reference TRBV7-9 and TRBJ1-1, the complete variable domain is DTGVSQNPRHKITKRGQNVTFRCDPISEHNRLYWYRQTLGQGPEFLTYFQNEAQLEKSRLLSDRFSAERPKGSFSTLEIQRTEQGDSAMYLCASSKDRAGFTEAFFGQGTRLTVV.